These 8 T cell receptor beta chains were sequenced from one sample in a study of shared clonotypes between healthy human individuals. This table comes from immunoSEQ multiplex PCR, and its TCRdb copy is limited to in-frame clones, with some not included. The repertoire holds under 1 million clones, with approximately 97% as singletons. The naive CD8 subset, CD45RO-negative cells positively selected for CCR7, excluded terminally differentiated effector memory CD45RA+ cells. Sequencing used naive CD8+ T cells sorted from blood. All receptors derive from a man aged 30 to 45 in good health.

With respect to this clone: Sequence at one end of the junction differs from germline and may be a read error. This sequence joins TRBV6-5 and TRBJ2-3; 9 bases match TRBD2. Germline CDR1 reads MNHEY; CDR2 reads SVGAGI. This CDR3 is 16 amino acids long. The CDR3: CASSYSWREGTYTQYF. CDR3 nucleotide sequence: TGTGCCAGCAGTTACTCGTGGCGGGAGGGCACATATACGCAGTATTTT.

This clone has just one count. This specimen includes other DNA sequences encoding the same CDR3. This rearrangement joins TRBV18 to TRBJ2-1; D may be TRBD1 or TRBD2 (6 bases each). The germline gives CDR1 KGHSH, CDR2 LQKENI. CDR3 size: 15 residues. V lost 3 bases and J lost 2, with 11 bases in between. Here the CDR3 DNA reads TGTGCCAGCTCACCGAAGGGGGGACCCTACAATGAGCAGTTCTTC. Protein sequence: CASSPKGGPYNEQFF.

The chain links TRBV18 to TRBJ2-1; 8 bases match TRBD2. Germline V gene data show CDR1 as KGHSH and CDR2 as LQKENI. The length of the CDR3 is 15 residues. The junction had 7 bases not matched to a gene; V was cut back by 7 bases and J by 2 bases. The CDR3 region has the DNA TGTGCCAGCTTCCCCGGGGGGGGGCCCTACAATGAGCAGTTCTTC. Amino acid sequence: CASFPGGGPYNEQFF.

V is TRBV7-9 and J is TRBJ1-2, with D tentatively TRBD1 (5 bases). In germline, CDR1 is SEHNR, CDR2 FQNEAQ (reference sequence). This CDR3 region has 16 residues. V was trimmed by 4 bases and J by 5 bases, leaving 20 bases between them. The CDR3 here is CASSSGSWGTRYGYTF. DNA for the CDR3: TGTGCCAGCAGCTCGGGGAGCTGGGGGACCCGATATGGCTACACCTTC.

The chain couples TRBV19 to TRBJ2-7, with a tentative D call TRBD1 (6 bases). The CDR3 runs 16 residues. V lost 5 bases, J lost 2 bases, and 19 bases lay in between. The germline CDR1 and CDR2 sequences are LNHDA and SQIVND (reference sequence). CDR3 sequence: CASSSLLGTTTYEQYF. CDR3 bases: TGTGCCAGTAGTTCCCTCTTGGGGACAACTACCTACGAGCAGTACTTC. Using reference TRBV19 and TRBJ2-7 for the parts outside the CDR3, the full variable domain is DGGITQSPKYLFRKEGQNVTLSCEQNLNHDAMYWYRQDPGQGLRLIYYSQIVNDFQKGDIAEGYSVSREKKESFPLTVTSAQKNPTAFYLCASSSLLGTTTYEQYFGPGTRLTVT.

The genes are TRBV10-3 and TRBJ2-7, with TRBD1 matching over 7 bases. Germline CDR1 reads ENHRY; CDR2 reads SYGVKD. This CDR3 region has 11 residues. V lost 6 bases and J lost 4; bases outside the gene matches: 0. The CDR3 is CAIRTGYEQYF. The CDR3 nucleotides are TGTGCCATCAGGACAGGGTACGAGCAGTACTTC.

As to this clone: The sample holds other DNA sequences that translate to the same CDR3. V and J are TRBV5-1 and TRBJ2-2; D is tentatively TRBD1 or TRBD2 (5 bases each). Trimming removed 4 bases at V and 0 bases at J, with 10 bases between. The length of the CDR3 is 15 residues. Germline values: CDR1 SGHRS, CDR2 YFSETQ. The CDR3 loop reads CASSPGTANTGELFF. The CDR3 nucleotides read TGCGCCAGCAGCCCCGGGACGGCGAACACCGGGGAGCTGTTTTTT.

This clone showed up just once. The genes are TRBV6-5 and TRBJ1-5, with a weak D call TRBD1 (5 bases). CDR3 size: 13 residues. From germline, CDR1 is MNHEY and CDR2 SVGAGI. V lost 0 bases and J lost 6, with 6 bases in between. CDR3 in amino acids: CASSYSGLQPQHF. CDR3 coding DNA: TGTGCCAGCAGTTACTCGGGGCTTCAGCCCCAGCATTTT.